These 19 T cell receptor beta chains were sequenced from one sample in a study of T-cell memory formation after mild COVID-19. TCRdb re-called the 5' RACE reads through MiXCR, storing one row per CDR3 protein. Found here are 250,000 to 300,000 distinct CDR3 sequences, around 8% of them singletons; the top ten hold roughly 23%. The sample consisted of PBMCs or a T cell subset sorted from them (not recorded which). The source of these receptors is a man between 18 and 29 years old who had mild COVID-19 (a few samples of this study predate the infection). Cell type and time point are not known.

This clonotype was counted at least ten times. CDR3 nucleotides: TGCGCCAGCAGCTTGGTCGTCGGGGAGCTGTTTTTT. This sequence encodes CASSLVVGELFF. The gene calls are TRBV5-1 and TRBJ2-2; no definite D call. V lost 0 bases to trimming and J lost 7 bases, with 4 bases between them. This CDR3 is 12 amino acids long. Germline V gives CDR1 SGHRS, CDR2 YFSETQ.

The V and J genes are TRBV27 and TRBJ2-1; TRBD1 aligns across 10 bases. CDR3 length equals 14 residues. Looked up from germline, CDR1 is MNHEY and CDR2 is SMNVEV (reference sequence). Trimming cost V 4 bases and J 8 bases; bases outside gene matches: 5. CDR3 region: CASSSDRGLDEQFF. CDR3 in DNA: TGTGCCAGCAGTTCCGACAGGGGGCTGGATGAGCAGTTCTTC.

This clonotype was seen only a few times. The chain joins TRBV20-1 to TRBJ2-1, with 8 bases lining up with TRBD2. Per the germline V gene, CDR1 is DFQATT and CDR2 is SNEGSKA (reference sequence). This CDR3 contains 14 residues. V dropped 1 base and J dropped 3; count of bases not matched to a gene: 2. CDR3 coding DNA: TGCAGTGCTAGAGGGCTAGCGGGCTACAATGAGCAGTTCTTC. Translating it yields CSARGLAGYNEQFF.

The chain couples TRBV7-6 to TRBJ2-6, with 8 bases that match TRBD1. This CDR3 contains 18 residues. V lost 5 bases to trimming and J lost 7 bases; unmatched junction nucleotides: 16. In germline, CDR1 is SGHVS, CDR2 FNYEAQ. The CDR3 here is CASSHDGQGPLSANVLTF. CDR3 coding DNA: TGTGCCAGCAGCCATGACGGACAGGGCCCCCTGAGTGCCAACGTCCTGACTTTC.

This clonotype has a handful of counts. The chain links TRBV12-3 or TRBV12-4 to TRBJ2-7, with D unresolved. The V and J ends lost 4 bases and 2 bases respectively, with 9 bases between them. The CDR3 has 13 residues. The chain's CDR3 is CASSYRAAYEQYF. The DNA of the CDR3 is TGTGCCAGCAGTTACCGGGCCGCCTACGAGCAGTACTTC.

The rearrangement uses TRBV7-2 and TRBJ2-1; 8 nucleotides line up with TRBD2. This CDR3 has 14 residues. Germline lookup yields CDR1 SGHTA and CDR2 FQGNSA. J was trimmed by 6 bases and V by 5 bases; bases with no gene match: 6. The CDR3 here is CASSQGLGGNEQFF. For the CDR3, the DNA is TGTGCCAGCAGCCAGGGACTAGGGGGCAATGAGCAGTTCTTC.

The chain joins TRBV10-3 to TRBJ2-3; TRBD1 matches 9 bases. This CDR3 contains 14 residues. J lost 4 bases, V lost 10 bases, and 9 bases had no gene match. Germline CDR1 is ENHRY and CDR2 is SYGVKD. Here the CDR3 reads CATGTGKESDTQYF. CDR3 bases: TGTGCCACAGGGACAGGGAAGGAGTCAGATACGCAGTATTTT.

Only a few counts were recorded for this clonotype. The CDR3 loop is CASSSQGSTSGANVLTF. The CDR3 DNA reads as TGTGCCAGCAGCTCACAGGGTTCCACCTCTGGGGCCAACGTCCTGACTTTC. This chain connects TRBV7-2 to TRBJ2-6; D might be TRBD1 (6 bases). With 4 bases removed from V and 0 bases from J, the gap between germline ends came to 13 bases. Germline-derived CDR1 and CDR2 are SGHTA and FQGNSA. The CDR3 spans 17 residues.

Ten or more counts support this clonotype. The genes are TRBV7-2 and TRBJ1-6, with 8 nucleotides matching TRBD1. J lost 6 bases, V lost 2 bases, and 3 bases had no gene match. In germline, CDR1 is SGHTA, CDR2 FQGNSA. The length of the CDR3 is 15 residues. The CDR3 bases are TGTGCCAGCAGCTTACAGGGGGCAACTAATTCACCCCTCCACTTT. Protein: CASSLQGATNSPLHF. Together with reference TRBV7-2 and TRBJ1-6, the CDR3 gives the full variable domain: GAGVSQSPSNKVTEKGKDVELRCDPISGHTALYWYRQSLGQGLEFLIYFQGNSAPDKSGLPSDRFSAERTGGSVSTLTIQRTQQEDSAVYLCASSLQGATNSPLHFGNGTRLTVT.

The chain is built from TRBV5-1 and TRBJ1-2; 7 nucleotides line up with TRBD1. The CDR3 is 15 residues long. J was trimmed by 6 bases and V by 3 bases; bases with no gene match: 11. The germline V gene encodes CDR1 SGHRS and CDR2 YFSETQ. The CDR3 spells CASSSGTVPTHGYTF. The CDR3 DNA sequence: TGCGCCAGCAGCTCCGGGACAGTTCCGACCCATGGCTACACCTTC.

The J gene is TRBJ1-2, the V gene TRBV5-1; D ambiguous. Germline V gene data show CDR1 as SGHRS and CDR2 as YFSETQ. V was trimmed by 0 bases and J by 3 bases, leaving 15 bases between them. CDR3 length: 16 residues. For the CDR3, the DNA is TGCGCCAGCAGCTTGGGGGGTCTCAGGAACTACTATGGCTACACCTTC. Amino acids: CASSLGGLRNYYGYTF.

This clonotype was counted ten times or more. The CDR3 coding sequence is TGCGCCAGCAGCCAAGGGACAGGGGTAACCTACAATGAGCAGTTCTTC. Translated, it gives CASSQGTGVTYNEQFF. V usage is TRBV4-3 and J usage is TRBJ2-1; TRBD1 agrees at 9 bases. J was trimmed by 2 bases and V by 1 base; bases with no gene match: 3. The germline CDR1 and CDR2 sequences are LGHNA and YSLEER. This CDR3 is 16 amino acids long.

This clonotype was seen repeatedly, ten times or more. A junction end diverges from the germline sequence, so it may reflect a read error. The V call is TRBV5-1, the J call TRBJ2-2, with D perhaps assigned TRBD1 or TRBD2 (6 bases each). CDR1 and CDR2 from the germline V gene are SGHRS and YFSETQ. This CDR3 is built from 14 residues. CDR3 sequence reads: CASSLRGDTGELFF. DNA of the CDR3: TGTGCCAGCAGTTTAAGGGGGGACACCGGGGAGCTGTTTTTT.

This clonotype was recorded a few times. J is TRBJ2-3 and V is TRBV5-1, with a tentative D call TRBD1 (5 bases). Between the trimmed V and J ends, which lost 0 bases and 0 bases, there was a span of 14 bases. The CDR3 is 17 amino acids. Germline V lookup: CDR1 SGHRS, CDR2 YFSETQ. The DNA for the CDR3 is TGCGCCAGCAGCTTGGGGTCGACAGCTACAAGCACAGATACGCAGTATTTT. Translation: CASSLGSTATSTDTQYF. Full variable domain (rest looked up from reference TRBV5-1 and TRBJ2-3): KAGVTQTPRYLIKTRGQQVTLSCSPISGHRSVSWYQQTPGQGLQFLFEYFSETQRNKGNFPGRFSGRQFSNSRSEMNVSTLELGDSALYLCASSLGSTATSTDTQYFGPGTRLTVL.

The chain combines TRBV6-5 with TRBJ2-1; D may be TRBD2 (5 bases). CDR3 length: 12 amino acids. Per germline, CDR1 MNHEY and CDR2 SVGAGI. V lost 2 bases and J lost 9, with 8 bases in between. The CDR3 nucleotides read TGTGCCAGCAGTTACAGGGCGGGTGAGCAGTTCTTC. Translated, it gives CASSYRAGEQFF.

This clonotype occurred a few times. V gene TRBV7-9 combines with J gene TRBJ1-2; D is undetermined. The V end lost 5 bases, the J end lost 4 bases, and 8 bases lay between the germline ends. The germline V gene has CDR1 SEHNR and CDR2 FQNEAQ (reference sequence). The CDR3 runs to 12 residues. CDR3 in DNA: TGTGCCAGCAGCGCACCGGGCTATGGCTACACCTTC. Protein: CASSAPGYGYTF.

This clonotype was detected many times. The chain joins TRBV5-8 to TRBJ2-5, with 8 bases aligning to TRBD2. The germline V gene encodes CDR1 SGHTS and CDR2 YDEGEE. The CDR3 is 14 amino acids. V was clipped by 3 bases and J by 5 bases; unmatched bases: 6. The CDR3 nucleotides are TGTGCCAGCAGCTCCCGGGGGGGCCTCGAGACCCAGTACTTC. It yields the protein CASSSRGGLETQYF.

There are a few counts of this clonotype. The V and J genes are TRBV20-1 and TRBJ1-1, with a weak D call TRBD1 (5 bases). The germline gives CDR1 DFQATT, CDR2 SNEGSKA (reference sequence). This CDR3 region has 14 residues. Trimming removed 0 bases at V and 5 bases at J, with 13 bases between. The CDR3 DNA reads as TGCAGTGCTAGAGAGTCCGGGGGGAGGACTGAAGCTTTCTTT. Its protein is CSARESGGRTEAFF.

In this sample, this clonotype turned up a few times. This sequence joins TRBV7-3 and TRBJ2-2; no firm D call. Germline loops: CDR1 SGHTA, CDR2 FQGTGA. The CDR3 is made up of 13 amino acids. V lost 0 bases to trimming and J lost 7 bases, with 6 bases between them. CDR3: CASSLTAVGELFF. For the CDR3, the DNA is TGTGCCAGCAGCTTAACGGCGGTCGGGGAGCTGTTTTTT.